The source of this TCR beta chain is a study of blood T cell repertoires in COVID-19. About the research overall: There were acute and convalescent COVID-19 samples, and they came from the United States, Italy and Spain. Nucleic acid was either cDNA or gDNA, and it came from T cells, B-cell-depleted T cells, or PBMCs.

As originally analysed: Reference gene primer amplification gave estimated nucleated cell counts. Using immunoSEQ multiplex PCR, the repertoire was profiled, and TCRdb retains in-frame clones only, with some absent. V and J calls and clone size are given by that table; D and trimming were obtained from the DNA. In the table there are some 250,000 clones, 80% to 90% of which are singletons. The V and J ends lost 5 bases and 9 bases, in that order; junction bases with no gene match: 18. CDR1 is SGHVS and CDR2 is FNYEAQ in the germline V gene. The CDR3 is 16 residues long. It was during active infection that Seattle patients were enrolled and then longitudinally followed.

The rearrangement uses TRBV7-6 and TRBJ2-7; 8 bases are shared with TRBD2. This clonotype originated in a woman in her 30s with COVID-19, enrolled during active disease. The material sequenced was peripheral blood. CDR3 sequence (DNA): TGTGCCAGCAGCACCATGGGCGCGGGGGGACAACACGGGCAGTACTTC. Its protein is CASSTMGAGGQHGQYF.